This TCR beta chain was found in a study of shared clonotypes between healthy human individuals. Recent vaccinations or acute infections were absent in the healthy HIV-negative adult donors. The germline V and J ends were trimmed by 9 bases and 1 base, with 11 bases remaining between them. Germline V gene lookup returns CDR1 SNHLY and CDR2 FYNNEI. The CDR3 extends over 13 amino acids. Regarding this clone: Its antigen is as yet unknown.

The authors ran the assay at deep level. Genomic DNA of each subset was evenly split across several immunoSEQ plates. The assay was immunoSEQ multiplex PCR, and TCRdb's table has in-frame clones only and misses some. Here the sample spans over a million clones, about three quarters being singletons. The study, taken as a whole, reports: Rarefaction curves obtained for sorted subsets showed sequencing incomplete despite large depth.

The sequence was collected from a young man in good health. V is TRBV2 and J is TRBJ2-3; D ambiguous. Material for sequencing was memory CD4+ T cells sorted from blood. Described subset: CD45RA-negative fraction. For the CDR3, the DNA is TGTGCCAGAACCCTAGTGGGCACAGATACGCAGTATTTT. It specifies CARTLVGTDTQYF.